This entry features one TCR beta chain sequence. The data belong to a study of T cells in Graves' hyperthyroidism and ophthalmopathy. Amplified TCR beta CDR3 regions came from RNA transcripts. TCR CDR3 regions were first amplified by RT-PCR with HTBI primers. Via MiXCR, TCRdb re-called the multiplex PCR reads, giving one row per CDR3 protein. Here the sample spans around 250,000 distinct CDR3 sequences, more than 14% being singletons. This CDR3 region has 12 residues. Trimming left V 6 bases short and J 3 bases short, with 9 bases between. CDR1 is MNHEY, CDR2 SVGEGT, per germline. This receptor was identified in a woman between 40 and 55 years old with Graves' hyperthyroidism that later progressed to Graves' ophthalmopathy. The V gene is TRBV6-2 or TRBV6-3, the J gene TRBJ2-7; D remains ambiguous. The specimen sequenced was blood. CDR3 protein: CASSLQDYEQYF. The CDR3 DNA is TGTGCCAGCAGCTTGCAAGACTACGAGCAGTACTTC.